This entry features one TCR beta chain sequence. Its antigen is unknown. Cells defined as naive were viable CD3+CD4+ or CD3+CD8+ and CCR7+CD45RA+CD45RO-CD95-CD27+CD28+. The related graft donor's blood sample was taken on the day of bone marrow donation. Profiled with immunoSEQ multiplex PCR; TCRdb holds only in-frame clones, not every one. The sample holds roughly 30,000 clones, around nine tenths seen once. The data are from a study of T cells after posttransplantation cyclophosphamide. Study-wide results and limits: Later blood repertoires were often dominated by clones from the donor CD8+ memory compartment. Recipient CMV seropositivity and CMV reactivation strongly tracked TRB clonality.

The clonotype originates from a man aged 25-40 years in good health and a related stem cell transplant donor. Specimen: naive CD4+ T cells sorted from blood.

DNA of the CDR3: TGTGCCAGCAGCTCCATGGGCGCCTCCTACAATGAGCAGTTCTTC. Its translation: CASSSMGASYNEQFF. The J gene is TRBJ2-1, the V gene TRBV7-3; D not resolved. The CDR3 contains 15 residues. Germline V gene lookup returns CDR1 SGHTA and CDR2 FQGTGA. V gave up 4 bases and J gave up 0 bases, with 10 bases separating them.